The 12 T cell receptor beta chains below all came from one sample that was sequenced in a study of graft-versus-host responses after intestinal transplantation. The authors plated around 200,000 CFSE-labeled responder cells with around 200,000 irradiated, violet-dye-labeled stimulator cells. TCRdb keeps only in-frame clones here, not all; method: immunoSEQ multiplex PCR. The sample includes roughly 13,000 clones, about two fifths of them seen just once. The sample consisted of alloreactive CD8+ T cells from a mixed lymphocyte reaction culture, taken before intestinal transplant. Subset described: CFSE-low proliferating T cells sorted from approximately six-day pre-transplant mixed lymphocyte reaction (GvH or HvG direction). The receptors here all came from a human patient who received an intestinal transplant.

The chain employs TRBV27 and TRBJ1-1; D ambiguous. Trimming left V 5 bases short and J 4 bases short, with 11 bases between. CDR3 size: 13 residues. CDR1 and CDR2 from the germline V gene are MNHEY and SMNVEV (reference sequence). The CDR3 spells CASSLGGFTEAFF. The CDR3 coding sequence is TGTGCCAGCAGTCTAGGTGGATTCACTGAAGCTTTCTTT.

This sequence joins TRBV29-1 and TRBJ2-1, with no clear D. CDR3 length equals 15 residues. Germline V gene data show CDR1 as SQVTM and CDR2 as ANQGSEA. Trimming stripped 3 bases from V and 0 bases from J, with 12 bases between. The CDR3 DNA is TGCAGCGTTGATAGCCCCGAGAGCTCCTACAATGAGCAGTTCTTC. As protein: CSVDSPESSYNEQFF.

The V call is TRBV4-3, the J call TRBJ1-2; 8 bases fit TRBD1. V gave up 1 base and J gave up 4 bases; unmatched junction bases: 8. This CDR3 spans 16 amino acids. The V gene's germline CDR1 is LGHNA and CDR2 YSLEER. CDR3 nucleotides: TGCGCCAGCAGCCAAGGGACAGGGAACCCCTTCTATGGCTACACCTTC. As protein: CASSQGTGNPFYGYTF.

The chain's CDR3 is CASSQYALSISVPGANVLTF. The CDR3 DNA is TGCGCCAGCAGCCAATACGCGCTATCGATAAGTGTTCCGGGAGCCAACGTCCTGACTTTC. The chain carries TRBV4-3 and TRBJ2-6, with D perhaps TRBD2 (5 bases). The CDR3 consists of 20 residues. Trimming cost V 2 bases and J 7 bases, with 27 bases left between them. The V gene's germline CDR1 is LGHNA and CDR2 YSLEER.

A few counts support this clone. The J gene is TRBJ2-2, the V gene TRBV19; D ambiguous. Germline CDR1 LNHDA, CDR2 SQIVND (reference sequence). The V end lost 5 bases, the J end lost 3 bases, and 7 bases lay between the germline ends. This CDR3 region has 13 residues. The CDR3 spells CASSPDYTGELFF. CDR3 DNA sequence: TGTGCCAGTAGTCCAGATTACACCGGGGAGCTGTTTTTT.

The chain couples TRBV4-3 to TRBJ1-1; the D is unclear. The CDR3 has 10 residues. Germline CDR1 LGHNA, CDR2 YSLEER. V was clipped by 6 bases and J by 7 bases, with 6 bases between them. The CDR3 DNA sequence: TGCGCCAGCAGGGGCAGTGAAGCTTTCTTT. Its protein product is CASRGSEAFF.

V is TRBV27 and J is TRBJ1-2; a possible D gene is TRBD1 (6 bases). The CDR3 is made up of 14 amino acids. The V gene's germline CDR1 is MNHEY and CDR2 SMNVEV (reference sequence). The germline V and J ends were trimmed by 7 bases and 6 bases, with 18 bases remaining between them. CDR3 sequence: CASTGWTDPNGYTF. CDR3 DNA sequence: TGTGCCAGCACCGGATGGACAGACCCCAATGGCTACACCTTC.

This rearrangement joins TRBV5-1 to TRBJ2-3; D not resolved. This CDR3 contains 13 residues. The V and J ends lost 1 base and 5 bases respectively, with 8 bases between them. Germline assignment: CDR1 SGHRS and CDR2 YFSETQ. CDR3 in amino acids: CASSLWLGDTQYF. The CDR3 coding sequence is TGCGCCAGCAGCTTGTGGCTTGGAGATACGCAGTATTTT.

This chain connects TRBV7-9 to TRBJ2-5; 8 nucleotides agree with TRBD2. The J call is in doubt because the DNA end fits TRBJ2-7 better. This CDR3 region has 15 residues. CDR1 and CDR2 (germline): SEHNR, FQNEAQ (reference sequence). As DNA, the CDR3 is TGTGCCAGCAGCCAGCCTAGGCGGGGGGCCCACGAGCAGTACTTC. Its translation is CASSQPRRGAHEQYF.

CDR3 in DNA: TGTGCCAGTAGTCCGATGGGGCGGGGGCTTATTAGGGAGACCCAGTACTTC. Protein: CASSPMGRGLIRETQYF. The chain is built from TRBV19 and TRBJ2-5, with a tentative D call TRBD2 (7 bases). Germline V lookup: CDR1 LNHDA, CDR2 SQIVND (reference sequence). V was cut by 5 bases and J by 5 bases, with 24 bases left in between. This CDR3 is built from 17 residues.

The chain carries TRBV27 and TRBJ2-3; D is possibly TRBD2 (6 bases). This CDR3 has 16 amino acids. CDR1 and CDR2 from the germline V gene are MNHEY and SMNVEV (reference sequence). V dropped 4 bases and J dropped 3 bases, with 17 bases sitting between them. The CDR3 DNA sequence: TGTGCCAGCAGTTGGGACCTGGCGGGGAGTACAGATACGCAGTATTTT. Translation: CASSWDLAGSTDTQYF.

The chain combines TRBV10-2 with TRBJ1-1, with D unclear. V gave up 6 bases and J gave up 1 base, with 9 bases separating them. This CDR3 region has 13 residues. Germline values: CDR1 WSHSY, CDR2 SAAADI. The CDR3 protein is CASRGRENTEAFF. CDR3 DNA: TGCGCCAGCAGAGGACGGGAGAACACTGAAGCTTTCTTT.